The source of this TCR beta chain is a study of human T cells and chemical hapten exposure. Overall study: Per-sample TCR yield variability stemmed mainly from small pooled library volume differences. General observations from the study: The donors suffered from alopecia, so their immune response may not match that of healthy people.

Germline lookup yields CDR1 SQVTM and CDR2 ANQGSEA. Losses at the gene ends were 6 bases for V and 3 bases for J; bases not matched to a gene: 7. This CDR3 is built from 13 residues. Of note for this clonotype: Its target is unknown.

MiXCR, run by TCRdb on the RACE reads, gives a single entry per CDR3 protein. The table has some 150,000 distinct CDR3 sequences, about 10% seen once. The time point was: patch test 2, 6 weeks after DPC sensitization. Treatment: therapeutic diphenylcyclopropenone sensitization with weekly scalp DPC. The chain couples TRBV29-1 to TRBJ1-1, with 7 bases matching TRBD1. The starting material was whole blood, obtained in connection with sensitization to the hapten diphenylcyclopropenone (DPC). This sequence was found in a woman in her 50s with alopecia areata. Some clones in this sample may be carry-over from other donors' samples. The CDR3, as DNA: TGCAGCGTCCGGGTGACAGGGTACACTGAAGCTTTCTTT. It is translated as CSVRVTGYTEAFF.